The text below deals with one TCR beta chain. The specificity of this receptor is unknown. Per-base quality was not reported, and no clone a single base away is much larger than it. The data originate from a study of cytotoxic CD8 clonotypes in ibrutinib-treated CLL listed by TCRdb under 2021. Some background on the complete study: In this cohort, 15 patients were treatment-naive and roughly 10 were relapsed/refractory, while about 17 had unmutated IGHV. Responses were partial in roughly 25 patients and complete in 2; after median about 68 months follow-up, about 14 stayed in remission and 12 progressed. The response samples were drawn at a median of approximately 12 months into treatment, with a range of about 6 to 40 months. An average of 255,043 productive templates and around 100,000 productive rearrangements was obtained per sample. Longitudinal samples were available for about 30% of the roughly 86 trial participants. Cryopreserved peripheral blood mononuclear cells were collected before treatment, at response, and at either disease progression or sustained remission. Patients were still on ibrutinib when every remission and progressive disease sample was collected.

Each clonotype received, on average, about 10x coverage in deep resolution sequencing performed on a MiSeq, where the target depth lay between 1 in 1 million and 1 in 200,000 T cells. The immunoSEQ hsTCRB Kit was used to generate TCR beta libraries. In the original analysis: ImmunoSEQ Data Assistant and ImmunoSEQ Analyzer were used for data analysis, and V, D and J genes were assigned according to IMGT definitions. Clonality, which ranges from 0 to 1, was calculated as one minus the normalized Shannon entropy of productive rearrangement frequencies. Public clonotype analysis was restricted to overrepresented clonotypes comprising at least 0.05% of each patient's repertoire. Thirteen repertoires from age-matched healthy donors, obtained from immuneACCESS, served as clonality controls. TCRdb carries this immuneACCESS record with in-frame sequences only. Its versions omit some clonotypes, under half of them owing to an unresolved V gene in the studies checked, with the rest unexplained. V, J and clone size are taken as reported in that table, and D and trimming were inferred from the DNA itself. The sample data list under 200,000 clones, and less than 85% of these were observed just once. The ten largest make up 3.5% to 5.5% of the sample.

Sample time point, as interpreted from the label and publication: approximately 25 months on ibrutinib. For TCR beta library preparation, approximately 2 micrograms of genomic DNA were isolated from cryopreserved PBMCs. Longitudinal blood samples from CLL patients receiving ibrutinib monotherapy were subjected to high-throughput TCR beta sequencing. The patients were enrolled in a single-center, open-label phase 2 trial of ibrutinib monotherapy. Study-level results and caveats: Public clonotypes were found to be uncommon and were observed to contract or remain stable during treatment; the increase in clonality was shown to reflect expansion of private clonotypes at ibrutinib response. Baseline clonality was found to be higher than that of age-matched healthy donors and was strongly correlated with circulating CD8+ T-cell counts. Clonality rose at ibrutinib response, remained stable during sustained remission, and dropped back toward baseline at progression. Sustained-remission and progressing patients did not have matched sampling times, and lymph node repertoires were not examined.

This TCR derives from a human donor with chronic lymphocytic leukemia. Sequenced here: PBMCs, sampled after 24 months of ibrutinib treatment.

The CDR3 protein sequence reads: CASSFRTGGNSPLHF. The DNA sequence reads TGTGCCAGCAGCTTTAGGACAGGGGGTAATTCACCCCTCCACTTT. The rearranged chain carries TRBV11-2 and TRBJ1-6; 10 junctional bases match TRBD1. The CDR3, from cysteine to phenylalanine, totals 15 residues. Only the CDR3 region is kept as DNA, spanning 45 bases read in frame from base 1. V has 3 bases trimmed and J has 6 bases trimmed; junction bases matching no gene number 2. As encoded in the germline V gene, CDR1 is SGHAT while CDR2 is FQNNGV.